The next 27 T cell receptor beta chains were all read from a single sample in a study of T cells expressing NK-cell markers. TCRdb re-called the 5' RACE reads and gives one entry per CDR3 protein, without DNA. The ten top clones account for 37%, within a sample of over 150,000 distinct CDR3 sequences. Sequenced input: blood T cells: a sorted CD56 or NKG2C T cell subset, CD4+ or CD8+ T cells, or bulk PBMC T cells (not recorded which). All receptors come from a woman aged 50 to 60 in good health.

The V call is TRBV15, the J call TRBJ1-1. Germline CDR1 LNHNV, CDR2 YYDKDF (reference sequence). The CDR3 length is 11 residues. The CDR3 sequence: CATRGRTEAFF. The entire variable domain, with the rest obtained from reference TRBV15 and TRBJ1-1, is as follows: DAMVIQNPRYQVTQFGKPVTLSCSQTLNHNVMYWYQQKSSQAPKLLFHYYDKDFNNEADTPDNFQSRRPNTSFCFLDIRSPGLGDTAMYLCATRGRTEAFFGQGTRLTVV.

The chain employs TRBV20-1 and TRBJ2-3; TCRdb selects TRBD2, and the lack of DNA leaves this call unchecked. The CDR3 runs 15 residues. Germline values: CDR1 DFQATT, CDR2 SNEGSKA (reference sequence). CDR3 protein: CSARGTSGRFYTQYF.

The chain links TRBV2 to TRBJ2-2; the D call from TCRdb, TRBD1, cannot be confirmed without DNA. Per the germline V gene, CDR1 is SNHLY and CDR2 is FYNNEI. The CDR3 runs to 15 residues. The CDR3 sequence is CASSPGTARTGELFF.

The CDR3 reads CASSELAGGQDEQFF. The chain is built from TRBV6-1 and TRBJ2-1; without DNA, the TCRdb call of TRBD2 cannot be checked. This CDR3 comprises 15 residues. Germline V gene lookup returns CDR1 MNHNS and CDR2 SASEGT.

The chain has TRBV29-1 and TRBJ2-7. The CDR3 spans 12 residues. Germline V lookup: CDR1 SQVTM, CDR2 ANQGSEA. This chain's CDR3 is CSVVRPSYEQYF.

The chain uses TRBV20-1 and TRBJ2-1; TCRdb indicates TRBD2, and absent DNA this call remains unverified. The CDR3 totals 15 residues. Germline-derived CDR1 and CDR2 are DFQATT and SNEGSKA (reference sequence). This CDR3 is CSARSLAGDVDEQFF.

The genes are TRBV6-6 and TRBJ2-3; checking the TCRdb D call of TRBD2 is not possible without DNA. Germline-derived CDR1 and CDR2 are MNHNY and SVGAGI (reference sequence). CDR3 length: 14 amino acids. The CDR3 loop reads CASSTLEYTDTQYF.

The chain joins TRBV6-5 to TRBJ2-1. CDR1 MNHEY and CDR2 SVGAGI come from the germline V gene. The CDR3 runs 15 residues. CDR3 residues: CASSYSTENYNEQFF.

This chain uses TRBV24-1 with TRBJ2-1. CDR1 KGHDR and CDR2 SFDVKD come from the germline V gene. CDR3 length: 12 residues. CDR3 sequence reads: CATSDLQFEQFF.

The V and J genes are TRBV11-2 and TRBJ2-1; the D gene TCRdb calls, TRBD1, cannot be checked with no DNA. CDR1 SGHAT and CDR2 FQNNGV come from the germline V gene. The CDR3 spans 15 residues. CDR3 amino acids: CASSSQGAAADEQFF.

The chain employs TRBV10-1 and TRBJ2-3; without DNA, the TCRdb call of TRBD1 cannot be checked. The length of the CDR3 is 13 residues. The germline V gene encodes CDR1 WNHNN and CDR2 SYGVQD (reference sequence). The CDR3 loop reads CASSPGFADTQYF.

The chain has TRBV6-1 and TRBJ1-1. Germline lookup yields CDR1 MNHNS and CDR2 SASEGT. The CDR3 has 13 amino acids. CDR3 in amino acids: CASSEGMNTEAFF.

V and J are TRBV5-6 and TRBJ2-3. The length of the CDR3 is 14 residues. Germline CDR1 is SGHDT and CDR2 is YYEEEE. Here the CDR3 reads CASSFGRVGDTQYF.

CDR3 amino acids: CASSSPRQEGLYNEQFF. The V and J genes are TRBV28 and TRBJ2-1; the TCRdb call, TRBD1, lacks DNA for checking. Per the germline V gene, CDR1 is MDHEN and CDR2 is SYDVKM. This CDR3 comprises 17 residues. Supplemented by reference TRBV28 and TRBJ2-1, the full variable domain reads DVKVTQSSRYLVKRTGEKVFLECVQDMDHENMFWYRQDPGLGLRLIYFSYDVKMKEKGDIPEGYSVSREKKERFSLILESASTNQTSMYLCASSSPRQEGLYNEQFFGPGTRLTVL.

V usage is TRBV5-1 and J usage is TRBJ2-1; TCRdb names TRBD1, which stays unverified in the absence of DNA. Germline loops: CDR1 SGHRS, CDR2 YFSETQ. The CDR3 is 13 residues long. CDR3: CASRWGGDNEQFF.

This chain links TRBV4-1 with TRBJ1-1; TCRdb lists TRBD1, though no DNA is available to test this call. Germline-derived CDR1 and CDR2 are MGHRA and YSYEKL. The CDR3 sequence is 13 residues long. CDR3: CASSQDLDRAAFF.

The V call is TRBV7-2, the J call TRBJ2-7; no DNA is available, so the TRBD1 call from TCRdb remains unchecked. This CDR3 is 14 amino acids long. In germline, CDR1 is SGHTA, CDR2 FQGNSA. The CDR3 reads CASSFRDNSYEQYF.

The chain joins TRBV5-1 to TRBJ2-2; TCRdb calls TRBD2, which cannot be checked without DNA. The CDR3 runs to 15 residues. Germline loops: CDR1 SGHRS, CDR2 YFSETQ. Here the CDR3 reads CASSPEGSWTGELFF.

This chain links TRBV2 with TRBJ1-1. The CDR3 covers 12 residues. The V gene's germline CDR1 is SNHLY and CDR2 FYNNEI. The CDR3 sequence is CASSGMDREAFF.

The chain joins TRBV4-1 to TRBJ2-7. Looked up from germline, CDR1 is MGHRA and CDR2 is YSYEKL. The CDR3 is made up of 12 amino acids. The CDR3 loop reads CASSQDVGDQYF.

The rearrangement uses TRBV7-9 and TRBJ2-1; the TCRdb D gene call, TRBD1, has no DNA to confirm it. This CDR3 has 16 residues. Germline CDR1 and CDR2: SEHNR and FQNEAQ (reference sequence). CDR3 amino acids: CASSYHREPLYNEQFF. Combining the CDR3 with reference TRBV7-9 and TRBJ2-1 gives the whole variable domain DTGVSQNPRHKITKRGQNVTFRCDPISEHNRLYWYRQTLGQGPEFLTYFQNEAQLEKSRLLSDRFSAERPKGSFSTLEIQRTEQGDSAMYLCASSYHREPLYNEQFFGPGTRLTVL.

The chain joins TRBV5-6 to TRBJ1-2; TCRdb's D gene call, TRBD1, goes unchecked for lack of DNA. The germline CDR1 and CDR2 sequences are SGHDT and YYEEEE. The CDR3 is 13 amino acids. This chain's CDR3 is CASSFRVDRTATF.

The chain uses TRBV6-5 and TRBJ2-5. This CDR3 has 13 amino acids. The germline V gene has CDR1 MNHEY and CDR2 SVGAGI. The CDR3: CASRESRAETQYF.

This chain links TRBV7-6 with TRBJ2-7; lacking DNA, the TRBD1 call made by TCRdb goes unchecked. CDR1 and CDR2 from the germline V gene are SGHVS and FNYEAQ. The CDR3 has 16 amino acids. The CDR3: CASSSRTGALVYEQYF.

The chain employs TRBV24-1 and TRBJ1-1. CDR3 length: 12 residues. CDR1 is KGHDR and CDR2 is SFDVKD in the germline V gene. CDR3 region: CATSDWDSKAFF.

The chain is built from TRBV10-3 and TRBJ2-5; TCRdb proposes TRBD2, but this gene call is untestable without DNA. The CDR3 is 16 residues long. Germline-derived CDR1 and CDR2 are ENHRY and SYGVKD. The CDR3 sequence is CAISESLAVGAETQYF.

This chain links TRBV7-9 with TRBJ2-7; the TRBD2 assignment by TCRdb is unverifiable without DNA. CDR1 is SEHNR and CDR2 is FQNEAQ in the germline V gene (reference sequence). This CDR3 spans 17 amino acids. The chain's CDR3 is CASSQTSGLAGTYEQYF. Supplemented by reference TRBV7-9 and TRBJ2-7, the full variable domain reads DTGVSQNPRHKITKRGQNVTFRCDPISEHNRLYWYRQTLGQGPEFLTYFQNEAQLEKSRLLSDRFSAERPKGSFSTLEIQRTEQGDSAMYLCASSQTSGLAGTYEQYFGPGTRLTVT.